This is a list of T cell receptor beta chains from one sample in a study of early T cells in non-severe SARS-CoV-2 infection. A single record per CDR3 protein comes from TCRdb applying MiXCR to the 5' RACE reads. Of 25,000 to 30,000 distinct CDR3 sequences in the sample, approximately 4.8% are singletons; the top ten hold 5.6%. Sequenced sample: whole blood. The receptors were sampled from an adult who was a healthcare worker with PCR-confirmed SARS-CoV-2 infection or an uninfected control (not recorded which). Each CDR3 is given with its conserved first and last residue. D genes are given only for firm matches. Not all rows give a size; the values are once, few, many and, for expanded clones, a class.

>.|TRBJ1-6|many|TRBV7-3
CASSLGGGSYNSPLHF
TGTGCCAGCAGCTTAGGCGGGGGATCCTATAATTCACCCCTCCACTTT
>.|TRBJ1-1|many|TRBV4-1
CASSQAGTVNTEAFF
TGCGCCAGCAGCCAAGCGGGAACGGTGAACACTGAAGCTTTCTTT
>.|TRBJ2-7|many|TRBV7-2
CASRSQSGDHYEQYF
TGTGCCAGCAGGTCGCAGTCGGGGGACCACTACGAGCAGTACTTC
>.|TRBJ2-2|many|TRBV25-1
CASSESRVWTGELFF
TGTGCCAGCAGCGAGAGTAGGGTGTGGACCGGGGAGCTGTTTTTT
>.|TRBJ1-6|.|TRBV7-8
CASSAGAGPNPLHF
TGTGCCAGCAGCGCCGGGGCAGGTCCAAACCCCCTCCACTTT
>TRBD1|TRBJ1-1|.|TRBV4-3
CASSREGALNTEAFF
TGCGCCAGCAGCCGGGAGGGGGCCTTGAACACTGAAGCTTTCTTT
>.|TRBJ2-5|many|TRBV4-2
CASSRRGLGETQYF
TGTGCCAGCAGCCGGAGGGGACTTGGAGAGACCCAGTACTTC
>.|TRBJ2-2|.|TRBV27
CASSLRITSQPGELFF
TGTGCCAGCAGTTTACGGATCACCTCCCAACCTGGGGAGCTGTTTTTT
>.|TRBJ1-1|few|TRBV30
CAWSSGLGTEAFF
TGTGCCTGGAGTTCGGGACTCGGGACTGAAGCTTTCTTT
>TRBD1|TRBJ2-3|many|TRBV12-3/TRBV12-4
CASSSSGTGSPDTQYF
TGTGCCAGCAGTTCTTCCGGGACAGGGTCCCCAGATACGCAGTATTTT